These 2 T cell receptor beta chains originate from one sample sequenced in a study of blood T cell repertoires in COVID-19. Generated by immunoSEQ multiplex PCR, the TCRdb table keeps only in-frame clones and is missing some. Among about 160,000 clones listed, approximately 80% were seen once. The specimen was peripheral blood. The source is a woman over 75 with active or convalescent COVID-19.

The CDR3 DNA is TGTGCCAGCAGCTCGGCCGGACAGGGGCGGGCGACTAATGAAAAACTGTTTTTT. It specifies CASSSAGQGRATNEKLFF. The rearrangement uses TRBV11-3 and TRBJ1-4; the match to TRBD1 covers 9 bases. The CDR3 contains 18 residues. V dropped 4 bases and J dropped 2; count of bases not matched to a gene: 11. Germline lookup yields CDR1 SGHNT and CDR2 YENEEA.

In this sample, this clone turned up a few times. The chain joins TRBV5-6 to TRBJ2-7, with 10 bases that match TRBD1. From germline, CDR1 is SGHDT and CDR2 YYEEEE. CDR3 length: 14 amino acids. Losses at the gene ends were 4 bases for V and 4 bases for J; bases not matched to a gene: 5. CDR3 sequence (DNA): TGTGCCAGCAGCCGACAGGGGGCAGAGTACGAGCAGTACTTC. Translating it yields CASSRQGAEYEQYF.